This T cell receptor beta chain is drawn from a study of T cell responses to AZD1222 COVID-19 vaccine. The assay was immunoSEQ multiplex PCR, and TCRdb's table has in-frame clones only and misses some. The table shows over 85,000 clones, with 70% to 85% occurring only once. This clone is a singleton in its sample. V was pared by 0 bases and J by 5 bases, with 8 bases between. Germline CDR1 and CDR2: MNHEY and SVGAGI. This CDR3 has 15 residues. The TCR comes from an adult who received the AZD1222 COVID-19 vaccine. Source: peripheral blood, taken 28 days after the second AZD1222 dose. This sequence joins TRBV6-5 and TRBJ1-6; D is possibly TRBD1 (6 bases). Here the CDR3 reads CASSYSYRDNSPLHF. CDR3 in DNA: TGTGCCAGCAGTTACTCCTACAGGGATAATTCACCCCTCCACTTT.